This T cell receptor beta chain comes out of a study of T cells after yellow fever vaccination. This clonotype was counted ten times or more. CDR3 length: 15 amino acids. J gave up 2 bases and V 4 bases, and 5 bases lay outside the gene matches. Germline V lookup: CDR1 SGHNT, CDR2 YYREEE (reference sequence). TCRdb re-analysed the 5' RACE reads in MiXCR, keeping a single row per CDR3 protein. This table has some 220,000 distinct CDR3 sequences, less than 3.5% appearing once. The clonotype comes from a man in his late teens or twenties who received the YFV17D yellow fever vaccine. The material was CD4+ T cells sorted from PBMCs, obtained 10 days after the yellow fever booster vaccination. J is TRBJ2-4 and V is TRBV5-4; 8 bases agree with TRBD2. Here the CDR3 reads CASSRSGGPKNIQYF. The CDR3 DNA sequence: TGTGCCAGCAGCCGAAGCGGGGGTCCCAAAAACATTCAGTACTTC.